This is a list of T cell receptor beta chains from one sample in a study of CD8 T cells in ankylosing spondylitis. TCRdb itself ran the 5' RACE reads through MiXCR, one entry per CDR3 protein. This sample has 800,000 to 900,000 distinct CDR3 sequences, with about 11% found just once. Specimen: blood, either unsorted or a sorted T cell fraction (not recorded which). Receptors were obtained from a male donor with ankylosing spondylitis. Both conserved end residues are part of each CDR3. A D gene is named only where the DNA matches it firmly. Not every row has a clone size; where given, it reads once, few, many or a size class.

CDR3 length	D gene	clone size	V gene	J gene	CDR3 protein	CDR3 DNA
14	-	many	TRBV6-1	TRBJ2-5	CASSRGVSQETQYF	TGTGCCAGCAGTAGAGGGGTATCACAAGAGACCCAGTACTTC
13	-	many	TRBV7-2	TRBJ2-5	CASSLEQQETQYF	TGTGCCAGCAGCTTAGAACAGCAAGAGACCCAGTACTTC
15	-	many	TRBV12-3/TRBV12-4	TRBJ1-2	CASRATGDTNYGYTF	TGTGCCAGCAGAGCCACCGGGGACACTAACTATGGCTACACCTTC
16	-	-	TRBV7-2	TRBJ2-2	CASNSVWLSNTGELFF	TGTGCCAGCAACTCGGTTTGGCTTTCTAACACCGGGGAGCTGTTTTTT
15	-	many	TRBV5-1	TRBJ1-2	CASSADGFINYGYTF	TGCGCCAGCAGCGCGGACGGATTCATTAACTATGGCTACACCTTC
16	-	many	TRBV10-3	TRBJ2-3	CAISESGRGSTDTQYF	TGTGCCATCAGTGAGTCCGGGCGGGGCTCCACAGATACGCAGTATTTT
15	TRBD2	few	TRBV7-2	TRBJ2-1	CASTRTSGDNNEQFF	TGTGCCAGCACCCGGACTAGCGGTGATAACAATGAGCAGTTCTTC
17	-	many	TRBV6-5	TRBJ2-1	CASSYSISGDKDNEQFF	TGTGCCAGCAGTTACTCGATTTCCGGGGATAAGGACAATGAGCAGTTCTTC
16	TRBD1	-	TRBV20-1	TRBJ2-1	CSAKQGALSSYNEQFF	TGCAGTGCTAAACAGGGGGCCCTTAGCTCCTACAATGAGCAGTTCTTC
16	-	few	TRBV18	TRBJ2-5	CASSRTDSYFQETQYF	TGTGCCAGCTCCCGGACGGACAGTTACTTCCAAGAGACCCAGTACTTC
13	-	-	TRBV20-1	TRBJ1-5	CSGSGDSNQPQHF	TGCAGTGGCTCGGGAGATAGCAATCAGCCCCAGCATTTT
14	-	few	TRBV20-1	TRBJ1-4	CSARVGQTNEKLFF	TGCAGTGCTAGAGTCGGACAGACTAATGAAAAACTGTTTTTT
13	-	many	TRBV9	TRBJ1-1	CASSRHMNTEAFF	TGTGCCAGCAGTCGACATATGAACACTGAAGCTTTCTTT
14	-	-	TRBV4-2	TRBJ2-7	CASTRQRGLDEQYF	TGTGCCAGCACCCGACAAAGGGGTCTGGACGAGCAGTACTTC
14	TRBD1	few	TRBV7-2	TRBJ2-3	CASSQQGATDTQYF	TGTGCCAGCAGCCAGCAGGGGGCCACAGATACGCAGTATTTT
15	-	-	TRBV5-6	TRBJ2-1	CASSLFARAYNEQFF	TGTGCCAGCAGCTTGTTCGCGCGGGCCTACAATGAGCAGTTCTTC
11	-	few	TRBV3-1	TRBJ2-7	CAVQGAYEQYF	TGTGCCGTCCAGGGTGCCTACGAGCAGTACTTC
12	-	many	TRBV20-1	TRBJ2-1	CSPKGYYNEQFF	TGCAGTCCAAAAGGATACTACAATGAGCAGTTCTTC
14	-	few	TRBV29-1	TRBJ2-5	CSVPLGGQQETQYF	TGCAGCGTTCCCCTAGGGGGGCAGCAAGAGACCCAGTACTTC
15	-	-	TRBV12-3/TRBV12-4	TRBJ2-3	CASSSGIINTDTQYF	TGTGCCAGCAGTTCCGGGATAATAAACACAGATACGCAGTATTTT
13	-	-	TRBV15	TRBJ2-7	CATSMTGAYEQYF	TGTGCCACCAGCATGACGGGAGCCTACGAGCAGTACTTC
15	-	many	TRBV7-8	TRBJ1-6	CASSSSSGENSPLHF	TGTGCCAGCAGCTCAAGTTCGGGGGAAAATTCACCCCTCCACTTT
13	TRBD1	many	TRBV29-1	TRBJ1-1	CSAWTGEGTEAFF	TGCAGCGCGTGGACAGGAGAGGGGACTGAAGCTTTCTTT
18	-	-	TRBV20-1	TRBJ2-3	CSASPRPGTLASTDTQYF	TGCAGTGCTAGCCCCCGGCCCGGGACGTTGGCTAGCACAGATACGCAGTATTTT